These T cell receptor beta chains were read from a single sample in a study of identical twins' blood T cells. TCRdb reanalysed the 5' RACE reads using MiXCR and keeps one entry per CDR3 protein. The table records 350,000 to 450,000 distinct CDR3 sequences, about 28% of them present only once. Sequencing input: PBMCs. These receptors all come from a woman between 18 and 55 years old in good health. CDR3s include the opening cysteine and the closing phenylalanine or tryptophan. Fields, in order: J gene, D gene, clone size, V gene, CDR3 DNA, CDR3 protein. A D gene is named only where the DNA matches it firmly. The size field is filled for only some rows; it gives once, few, many or a size class.

J gene: TRBJ2-5
D gene: .
clone size: few
V gene: TRBV29-1
CDR3 DNA: TGCAGCGTTGAGAGGGGATCTGGCAGGAAAGAGACCCAGTACTTC
CDR3 protein: CSVERGSGRKETQYF

J gene: TRBJ2-2
D gene: .
clone size: many
V gene: TRBV6-2/TRBV6-3
CDR3 DNA: TGTGCCAGCAGTTATTCAGGGTCCGGCGGGGAGCTGTTTTTT
CDR3 protein: CASSYSGSGGELFF

J gene: TRBJ2-3
D gene: TRBD2
clone size: few
V gene: TRBV2
CDR3 DNA: TGTGCCAGCACTCGAACTCCGGGACTAGCGGGACCTACCCAGGATACGCAGTATTTT
CDR3 protein: CASTRTPGLAGPTQDTQYF

J gene: TRBJ2-7
D gene: .
clone size: once
V gene: TRBV30
CDR3 DNA: TGTGCCTGGAGTCGTCAATTCTACGAGCAGTACTTC
CDR3 protein: CAWSRQFYEQYF

J gene: TRBJ1-5
D gene: .
clone size: .
V gene: TRBV3-1
CDR3 DNA: TGTGCCAGCAGCCAAGGGGCGGTCTTCAATCAGCCCCAGCATTTT
CDR3 protein: CASSQGAVFNQPQHF

J gene: TRBJ1-1
D gene: TRBD1
clone size: .
V gene: TRBV9
CDR3 DNA: TGTGCCAGCAGCGTAGTAGACAGGGAGAACACTGAAGCTTTCTTT
CDR3 protein: CASSVVDRENTEAFF

J gene: TRBJ1-1
D gene: .
clone size: .
V gene: TRBV7-9
CDR3 DNA: TGTGCCAGCAGCTACAAATTGAACACTGAAGCTTTCTTT
CDR3 protein: CASSYKLNTEAFF

J gene: TRBJ2-3
D gene: TRBD2
clone size: .
V gene: TRBV20-1
CDR3 DNA: TGCGGTGCTAGGGGACTAGCGGGGGGCGGAGATACGCAGTATTTT
CDR3 protein: CGARGLAGGGDTQYF

J gene: TRBJ1-1
D gene: .
clone size: .
V gene: TRBV2
CDR3 DNA: TGTGCCAGCAGTGAAGACAGTTATACTGAAGCTTTCTTT
CDR3 protein: CASSEDSYTEAFF

J gene: TRBJ1-4
D gene: TRBD1
clone size: .
V gene: TRBV18
CDR3 DNA: TGTGCCATCTCACCCCAAATTGGACAGGATGAAAAACTGTTTTTT
CDR3 protein: CAISPQIGQDEKLFF

J gene: TRBJ2-2
D gene: .
clone size: .
V gene: TRBV5-1
CDR3 DNA: TGCGCCAGCAGCCGACGGACGGAGACCGGGGAGCTGTTTTTT
CDR3 protein: CASSRRTETGELFF

J gene: TRBJ2-2
D gene: .
clone size: .
V gene: TRBV5-1
CDR3 DNA: TGCGTCAGTGCCTTGACAGCCCCTACGAACACCGGGGAGCTGTTTTTT
CDR3 protein: CVSALTAPTNTGELFF

J gene: TRBJ2-1
D gene: TRBD2
clone size: .
V gene: TRBV4-2
CDR3 DNA: TGTGCCAGCAGCCAAGAGAGTAGCGGGGGGCGTGAGCAGTTCTTC
CDR3 protein: CASSQESSGGREQFF

J gene: TRBJ1-1
D gene: .
clone size: .
V gene: TRBV7-9
CDR3 DNA: TGTGCCAGCAGCTTTAGATCTTCGGGGGGAAGAAGTGCTGAAGCTTTCTTT
CDR3 protein: CASSFRSSGGRSAEAFF

J gene: TRBJ2-7
D gene: TRBD1
clone size: .
V gene: TRBV4-3
CDR3 DNA: TGCGCCAGCAGCCATAGCCACCGGGACAGGTCCTACGAGCAGTACTTC
CDR3 protein: CASSHSHRDRSYEQYF

J gene: TRBJ1-4
D gene: .
clone size: few
V gene: TRBV19
CDR3 DNA: TGTGCCAGTACCTCCGGGGGCGGGCCTGAAAAACTGTTTTTT
CDR3 protein: CASTSGGGPEKLFF

J gene: TRBJ2-1
D gene: .
clone size: few
V gene: TRBV19
CDR3 DNA: TGTGCCAGTCTCAACTACAATGAGCAGTTCTTC
CDR3 protein: CASLNYNEQFF